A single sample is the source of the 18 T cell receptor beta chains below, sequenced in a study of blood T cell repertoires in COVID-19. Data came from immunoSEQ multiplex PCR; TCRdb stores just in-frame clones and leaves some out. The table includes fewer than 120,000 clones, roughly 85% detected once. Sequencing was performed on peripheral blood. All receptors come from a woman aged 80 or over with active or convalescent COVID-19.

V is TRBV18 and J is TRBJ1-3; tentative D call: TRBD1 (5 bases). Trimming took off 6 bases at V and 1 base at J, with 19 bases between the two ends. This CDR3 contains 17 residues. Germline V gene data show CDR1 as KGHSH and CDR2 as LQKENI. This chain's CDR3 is CASSPTPQGNSGNTIYF. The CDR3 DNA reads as TGTGCCAGCTCCCCAACGCCGCAGGGCAATTCTGGAAACACCATATATTTT.

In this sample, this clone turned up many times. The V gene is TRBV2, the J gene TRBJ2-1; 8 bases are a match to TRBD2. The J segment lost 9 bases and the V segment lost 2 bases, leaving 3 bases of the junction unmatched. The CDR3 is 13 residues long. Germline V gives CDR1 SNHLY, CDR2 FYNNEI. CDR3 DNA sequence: TGTGCCAGCAGTGAACTCAGCGGGAGTGAGCAGTTCTTC. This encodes CASSELSGSEQFF.

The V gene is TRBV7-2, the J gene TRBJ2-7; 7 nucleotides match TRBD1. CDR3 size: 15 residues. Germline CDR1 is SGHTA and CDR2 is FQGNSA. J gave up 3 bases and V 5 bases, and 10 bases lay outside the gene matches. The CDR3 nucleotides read TGTGCCAGCAGCCGTAGTGGGGGACAGATCTACGAGCAGTACTTC. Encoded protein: CASSRSGGQIYEQYF.

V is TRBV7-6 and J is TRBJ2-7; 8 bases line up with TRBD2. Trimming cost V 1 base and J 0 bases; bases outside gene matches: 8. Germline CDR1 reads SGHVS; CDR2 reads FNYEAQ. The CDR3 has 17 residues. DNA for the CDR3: TGTGCCAGCAGCTTAGGGTCGGGACTAGAATTCTCCTACGAGCAGTACTTC. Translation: CASSLGSGLEFSYEQYF.

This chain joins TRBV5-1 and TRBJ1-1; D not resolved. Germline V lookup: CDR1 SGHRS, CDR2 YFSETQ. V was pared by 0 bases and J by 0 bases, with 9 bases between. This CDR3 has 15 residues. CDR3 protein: CASSLGPSMNTEAFF. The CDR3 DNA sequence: TGCGCCAGCAGCTTGGGGCCATCGATGAACACTGAAGCTTTCTTT.

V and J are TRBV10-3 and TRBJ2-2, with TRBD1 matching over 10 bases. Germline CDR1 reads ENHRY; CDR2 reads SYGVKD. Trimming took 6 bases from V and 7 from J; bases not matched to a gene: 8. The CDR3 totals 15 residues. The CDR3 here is CAISVGQGEFGELFF. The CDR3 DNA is TGTGCCATCAGCGTCGGACAGGGGGAGTTCGGGGAGCTGTTTTTT.

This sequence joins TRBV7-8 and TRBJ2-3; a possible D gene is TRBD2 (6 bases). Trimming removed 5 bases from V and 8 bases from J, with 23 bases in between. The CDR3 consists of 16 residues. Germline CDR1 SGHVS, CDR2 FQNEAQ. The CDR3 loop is CASSHHFSGVIITQYF. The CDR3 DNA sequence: TGTGCCAGCAGCCATCATTTCTCGGGGGTAATTATTACGCAGTATTTT.

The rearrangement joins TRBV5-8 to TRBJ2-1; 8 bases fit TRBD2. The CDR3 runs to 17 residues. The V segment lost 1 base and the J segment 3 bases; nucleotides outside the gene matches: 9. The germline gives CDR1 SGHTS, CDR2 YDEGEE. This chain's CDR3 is CASSLNIGGARYNEQFF. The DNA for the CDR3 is TGTGCCAGCAGCTTGAATATCGGGGGGGCCCGCTACAATGAGCAGTTCTTC.

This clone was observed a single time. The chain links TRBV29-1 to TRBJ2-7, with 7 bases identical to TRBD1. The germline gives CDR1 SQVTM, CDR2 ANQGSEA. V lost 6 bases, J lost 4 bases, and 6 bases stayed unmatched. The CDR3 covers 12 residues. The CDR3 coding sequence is TGCAGCGTCGAAACAGGGGTGTACGAGCAGTACTTC. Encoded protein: CSVETGVYEQYF.

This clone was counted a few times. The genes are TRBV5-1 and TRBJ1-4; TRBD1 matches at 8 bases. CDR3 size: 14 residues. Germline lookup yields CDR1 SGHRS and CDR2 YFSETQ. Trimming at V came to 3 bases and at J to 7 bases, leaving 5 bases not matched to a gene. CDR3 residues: CASSSQGASEKLFF. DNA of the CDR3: TGCGCCAGCAGCTCGCAGGGGGCGAGTGAAAAACTGTTTTTT.

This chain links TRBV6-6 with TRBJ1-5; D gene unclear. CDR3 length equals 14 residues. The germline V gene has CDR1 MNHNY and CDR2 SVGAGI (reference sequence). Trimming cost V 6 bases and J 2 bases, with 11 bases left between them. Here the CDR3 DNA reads TGTGCCAGCAGGTACACGGGTGGCAATCAGCCCCAGCATTTT. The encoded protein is CASRYTGGNQPQHF.

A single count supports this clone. The CDR3, as DNA: TGTGCCAGCAGCTTCGGGGGACTAGCGGGGAGCACAGATACGCAGTATTTT. This encodes CASSFGGLAGSTDTQYF. The chain employs TRBV5-4 and TRBJ2-3; 13 bases are shared with TRBD2. Trimming removed 2 bases from V and 0 bases from J; junction bases left unmatched: 3. The CDR3 loop spans 17 amino acids. In germline, CDR1 is SGHNT, CDR2 YYREEE (reference sequence).

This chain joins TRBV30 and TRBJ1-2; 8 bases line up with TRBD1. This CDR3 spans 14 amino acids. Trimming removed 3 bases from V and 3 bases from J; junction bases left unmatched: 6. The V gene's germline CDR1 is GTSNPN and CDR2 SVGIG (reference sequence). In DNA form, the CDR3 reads TGTGCCTGGAGGAACCCAGGGGGCCACTATGGCTACACCTTC. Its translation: CAWRNPGGHYGYTF.

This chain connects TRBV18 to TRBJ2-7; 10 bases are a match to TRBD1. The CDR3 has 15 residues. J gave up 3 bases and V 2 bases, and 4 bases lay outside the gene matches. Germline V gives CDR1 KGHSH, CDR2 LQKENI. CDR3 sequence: CASSPGTGASYEQYF. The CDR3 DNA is TGTGCCAGCTCACCAGGGACAGGGGCCAGCTACGAGCAGTACTTC.

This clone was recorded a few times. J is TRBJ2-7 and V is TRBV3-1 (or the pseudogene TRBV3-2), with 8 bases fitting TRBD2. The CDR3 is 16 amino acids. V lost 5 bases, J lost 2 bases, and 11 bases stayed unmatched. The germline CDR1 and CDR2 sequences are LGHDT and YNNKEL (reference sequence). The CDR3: CASSKATGGGAYEQYF. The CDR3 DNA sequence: TGTGCCAGCAGCAAAGCAACGGGAGGGGGAGCCTACGAGCAGTACTTC.

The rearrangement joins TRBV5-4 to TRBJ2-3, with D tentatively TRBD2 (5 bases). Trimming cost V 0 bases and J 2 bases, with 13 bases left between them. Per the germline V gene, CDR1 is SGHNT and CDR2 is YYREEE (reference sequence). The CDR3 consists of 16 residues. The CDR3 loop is CASSLALGSDTDTQYF. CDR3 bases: TGTGCCAGCAGCTTGGCCTTAGGTAGCGACACAGATACGCAGTATTTT.

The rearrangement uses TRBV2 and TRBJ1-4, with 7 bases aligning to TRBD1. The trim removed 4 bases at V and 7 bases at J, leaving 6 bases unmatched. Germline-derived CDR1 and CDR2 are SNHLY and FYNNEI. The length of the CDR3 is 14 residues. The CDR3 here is CASSGQGEGEKLFF. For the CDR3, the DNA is TGTGCCAGCAGTGGACAGGGTGAAGGTGAAAAACTGTTTTTT.

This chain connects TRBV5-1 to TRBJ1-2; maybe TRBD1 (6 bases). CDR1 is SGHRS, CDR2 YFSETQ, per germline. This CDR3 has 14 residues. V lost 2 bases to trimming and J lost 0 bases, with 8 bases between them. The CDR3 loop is CASSFAGANYGYTF. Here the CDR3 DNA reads TGCGCCAGCAGCTTCGCAGGGGCTAACTATGGCTACACCTTC.